This TCR beta chain appears in the sequencing data of a study of cytomegalovirus exposure and HLA in healthy donors. The CDR3 covers 13 residues. The germline V gene encodes CDR1 GTSNPN and CDR2 SVGIG (reference sequence). Germline trimming cut 5 bases from V and 4 bases from J; bases unmatched to any gene: 3. TCRdb's copy holds only in-frame clones and misses some; the assay was immunoSEQ multiplex PCR. The sample shows about 280,000 clones, roughly 90% of them seen only once. V usage is TRBV30 and J usage is TRBJ1-5; 9 bases map to TRBD1. This TCR came from a woman between 18 and 30 years old in good health and CMV-seronegative. Sequencing was done on a sample of PBMCs. The CDR3 DNA follows: TGTGCCTGGGGGACAGGGTTAAATCAGCCCCAGCATTTT. This sequence encodes CAWGTGLNQPQHF.